This T cell receptor beta chain originates from a study of technical replicates of blood from a handful of donors (dated by TCRdb to about 2017). Concerning this clone itself: The specificity of this receptor is unknown. Per-base quality was not reported, and no clone a single base away is much larger than it.

CDR1 KGHSH and CDR2 LQKENI were looked up in the germline V gene. Reading from cysteine to phenylalanine, the CDR3 counts 16 amino acids. The only DNA kept is the CDR3, 48 bases in frame from the first base. At the junction V is shortened by 2 bases and J by 9 bases, with 21 bases in between. Library generation was performed with the immunoSEQ multiplex PCR assay. What TCRdb holds here is the immuneACCESS table cut down to in-frame rearrangements. Part of the clones is not present; checked against another copy, under half of the missing clones reflect an unresolved V gene, and the others are unexplained. This sample lists approximately 80,000 clones; 90% to 95% were detected once. The ten most abundant clones make up 0.25% of the sample.

The chain couples TRBV18 to TRBJ2-3; TRBD2 is possibly the D segment (5 matching bases). The origin of this receptor is a human donor in good health. The sequencing input was T cells isolated from PBMCs. The bases are TGTGCCAGCTCACCAAGGGAGACCGGTGTTCAGAGGACGCAGTATTTT. Protein translation: CASSPRETGVQRTQYF.